This T cell receptor beta chain originates from a study of immune cell composition in non-small cell lung cancer. About the research overall: Lung adenocarcinoma or squamous carcinoma made up most tumours. Study-wide points: Overall clonality, unlike maximal tumour-associated clone frequency, did not predict TIL reactivity. Smoking pack-years did not significantly correlate with tumour TCR-beta clonality.

Measured with immunoSEQ multiplex PCR; TCRdb has only the in-frame clones, and not every one. The sample includes 7,000 to 8,000 clones, 68% of them seen just once. CDR1 KGHSH and CDR2 LQKENI come from the germline V gene. V was pared by 8 bases and J by 4 bases, with 20 bases between. This CDR3 has 15 amino acids. Only a few counts were recorded for this clone. Its antigen is not identified. The chain couples TRBV18 to TRBJ1-1, with D tentatively TRBD1 (6 bases). Sequenced: lung tumor tissue. The clonotype originates from a human donor with non-small cell lung cancer. The chain's CDR3 is CASSQGPNRATEAFF. CDR3 nucleotides: TGTGCCAGCAGCCAGGGTCCTAACAGGGCCACTGAAGCTTTCTTT.